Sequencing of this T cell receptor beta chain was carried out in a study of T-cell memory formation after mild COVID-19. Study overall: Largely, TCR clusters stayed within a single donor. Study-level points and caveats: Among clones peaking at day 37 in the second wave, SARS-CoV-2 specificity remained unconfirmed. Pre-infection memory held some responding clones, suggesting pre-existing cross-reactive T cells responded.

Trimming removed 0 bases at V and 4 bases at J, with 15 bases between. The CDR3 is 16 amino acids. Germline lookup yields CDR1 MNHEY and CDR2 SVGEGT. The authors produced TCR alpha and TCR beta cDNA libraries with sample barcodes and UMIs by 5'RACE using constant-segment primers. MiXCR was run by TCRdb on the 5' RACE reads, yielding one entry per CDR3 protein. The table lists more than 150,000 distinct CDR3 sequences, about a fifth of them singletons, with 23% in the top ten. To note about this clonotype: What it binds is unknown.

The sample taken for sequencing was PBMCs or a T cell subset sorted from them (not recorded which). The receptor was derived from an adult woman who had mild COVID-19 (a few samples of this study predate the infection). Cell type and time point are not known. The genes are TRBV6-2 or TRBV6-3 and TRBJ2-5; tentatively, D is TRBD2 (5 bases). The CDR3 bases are TGTGCCAGCAGTTACTCGGATCTCGGGGTCGGAGAGACCCAGTACTTC. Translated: CASSYSDLGVGETQYF.